This entry describes one T cell receptor beta chain. Its antigen is unknown. The germline CDR1 and CDR2 sequences are LNHDA and SQIVND (reference sequence). Deletions cut 2 bases from V and 4 bases from J, with 7 bases between. The CDR3 consists of 13 residues. The data stem from a study of OX40 agonist ivuxolimab in advanced cancers. Study-wide results and caveats: On average, a greater number of expanded clones characterised CD8+ T cells relative to CD4+.

The protocol was immunoSEQ multiplex PCR, while the TCRdb copy is restricted to in-frame clones and leaves out a portion. Here the sample spans about 48,000 clones, over 85% being singletons. The sequencing used CD4+ or CD8+ T cells sorted from blood, collected in a trial of the OX40 agonist ivuxolimab. The source of this sequence is an adult with an advanced solid tumor such as melanoma, head and neck, liver or kidney cancer. This chain joins TRBV19 and TRBJ2-3; tentative D call: TRBD1 (5 bases). The CDR3 coding sequence is TGTGCCAGTAGTATAAGGGGCGCAGATACGCAGTATTTT. Translation gives CASSIRGADTQYF.